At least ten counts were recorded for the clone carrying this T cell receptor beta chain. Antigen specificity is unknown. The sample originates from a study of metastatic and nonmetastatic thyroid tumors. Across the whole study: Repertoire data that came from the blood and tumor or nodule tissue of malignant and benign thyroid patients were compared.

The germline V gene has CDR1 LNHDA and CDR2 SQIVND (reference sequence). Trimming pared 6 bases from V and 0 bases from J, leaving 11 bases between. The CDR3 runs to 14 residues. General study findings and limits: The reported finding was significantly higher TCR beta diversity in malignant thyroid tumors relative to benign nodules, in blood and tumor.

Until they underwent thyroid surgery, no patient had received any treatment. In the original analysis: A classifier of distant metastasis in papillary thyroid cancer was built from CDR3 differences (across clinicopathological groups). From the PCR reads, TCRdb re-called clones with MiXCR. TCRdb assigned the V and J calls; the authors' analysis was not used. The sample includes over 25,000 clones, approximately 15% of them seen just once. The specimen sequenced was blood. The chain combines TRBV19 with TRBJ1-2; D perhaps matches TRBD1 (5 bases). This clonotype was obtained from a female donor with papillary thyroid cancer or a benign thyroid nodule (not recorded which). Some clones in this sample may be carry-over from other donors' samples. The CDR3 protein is CASSLGLANYGYTF. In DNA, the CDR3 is TGTGCCAGTAGCCTGGGACTTGCTAACTATGGCTACACCTTC.